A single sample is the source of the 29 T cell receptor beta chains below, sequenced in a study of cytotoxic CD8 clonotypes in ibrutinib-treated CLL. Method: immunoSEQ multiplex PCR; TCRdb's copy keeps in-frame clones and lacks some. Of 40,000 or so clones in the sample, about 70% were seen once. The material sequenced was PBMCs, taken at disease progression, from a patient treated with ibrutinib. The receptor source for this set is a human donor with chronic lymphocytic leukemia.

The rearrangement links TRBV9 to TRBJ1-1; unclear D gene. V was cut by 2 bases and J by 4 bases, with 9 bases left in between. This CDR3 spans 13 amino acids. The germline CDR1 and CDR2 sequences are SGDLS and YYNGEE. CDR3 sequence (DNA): TGTGCCAGCAGCGTGGCCGGGATCACTGAAGCTTTCTTT. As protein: CASSVAGITEAFF. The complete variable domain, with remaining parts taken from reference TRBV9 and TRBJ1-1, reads DSGVTQTPKHLITATGQRVTLRCSPRSGDLSVYWYQQSLDQGLQFLIQYYNGEERAKGNILERFSAQQFPDLHSELNLSSLELGDSALYFCASSVAGITEAFFGQGTRLTVV.

CDR3 amino acids: CASSLGPKGAGANTGELFF. CDR3 bases: TGTGCCAGCAGCTTGGGACCAAAGGGTGCAGGGGCGAACACCGGGGAGCTGTTTTTT. This chain links TRBV5-4 with TRBJ2-2; a possible D gene is TRBD1 (6 bases). The germline V gene encodes CDR1 SGHNT and CDR2 YYREEE (reference sequence). Trimming cost V 0 bases and J 0 bases, with 18 bases left between them. This CDR3 spans 19 amino acids. Filled out from reference TRBV5-4 and TRBJ2-2, the complete variable domain reads ETGVTQSPTHLIKTRGQQVTLRCSSQSGHNTVSWYQQALGQGPQFIFQYYREEENGRGNFPPRFSGLQFPNYSSELNVNALELDDSALYLCASSLGPKGAGANTGELFFGEGSRLTVL.

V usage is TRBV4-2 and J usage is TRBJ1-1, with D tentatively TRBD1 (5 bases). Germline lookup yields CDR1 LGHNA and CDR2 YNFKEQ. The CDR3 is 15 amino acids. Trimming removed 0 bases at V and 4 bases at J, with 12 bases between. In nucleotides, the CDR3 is TGTGCCAGCAGCCAAGAAAGGGGCGGAGGCACTGAAGCTTTCTTT. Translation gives CASSQERGGGTEAFF.

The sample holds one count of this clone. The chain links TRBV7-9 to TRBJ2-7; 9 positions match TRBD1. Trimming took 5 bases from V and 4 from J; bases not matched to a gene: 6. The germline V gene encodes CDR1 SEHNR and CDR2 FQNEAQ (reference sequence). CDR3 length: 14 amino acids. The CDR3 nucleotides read TGTGCCAGCAGCCCTCCGGGACAGGGTTACGAGCAGTACTTC. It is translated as CASSPPGQGYEQYF. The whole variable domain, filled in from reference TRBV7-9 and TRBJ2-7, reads DTGVSQNPRHKITKRGQNVTFRCDPISEHNRLYWYRQTLGQGPEFLTYFQNEAQLEKSRLLSDRFSAERPKGSFSTLEIQRTEQGDSAMYLCASSPPGQGYEQYFGPGTRLTVT.

CDR3 DNA sequence: TGTGCCAGCAGGCCCTCGGGGGAGTATGGCTACACCTTC. Amino acids: CASRPSGEYGYTF. The gene calls are TRBV5-4 and TRBJ1-2; D is perhaps TRBD1 (5 bases). In germline, CDR1 is SGHNT, CDR2 YYREEE (reference sequence). Trimming cost V 5 bases and J 5 bases, with 13 bases left between them. The CDR3 runs 13 residues.

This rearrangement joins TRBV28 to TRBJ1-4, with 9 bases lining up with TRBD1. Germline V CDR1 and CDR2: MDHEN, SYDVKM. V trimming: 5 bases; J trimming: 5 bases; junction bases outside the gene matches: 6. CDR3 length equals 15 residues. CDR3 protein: CASSRRQGDNEKLFF. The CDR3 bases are TGTGCCAGCAGTCGCCGACAGGGGGACAATGAAAAACTGTTTTTT.

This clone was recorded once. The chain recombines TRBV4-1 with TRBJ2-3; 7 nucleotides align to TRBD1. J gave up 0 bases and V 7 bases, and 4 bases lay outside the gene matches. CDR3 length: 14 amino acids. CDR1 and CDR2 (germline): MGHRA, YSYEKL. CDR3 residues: CASKETGSTDTQYF. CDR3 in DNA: TGCGCCAGCAAAGAGACAGGGAGCACAGATACGCAGTATTTT.

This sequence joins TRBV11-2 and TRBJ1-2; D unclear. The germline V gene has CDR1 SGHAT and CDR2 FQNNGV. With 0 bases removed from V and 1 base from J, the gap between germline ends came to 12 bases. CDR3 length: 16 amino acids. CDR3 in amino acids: CASSLESRLGNYGYTF. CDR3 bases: TGTGCCAGCAGCTTAGAAAGTCGCCTAGGTAACTATGGCTACACCTTC.

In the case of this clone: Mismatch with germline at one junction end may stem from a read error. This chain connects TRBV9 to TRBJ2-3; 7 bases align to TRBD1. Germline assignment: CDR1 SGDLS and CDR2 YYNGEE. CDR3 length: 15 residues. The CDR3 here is CASNVEGAGADTQYF. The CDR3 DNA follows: TGTGCCAGCAACGTAGAGGGGGCGGGTGCAGATACGCAGTATTTT.

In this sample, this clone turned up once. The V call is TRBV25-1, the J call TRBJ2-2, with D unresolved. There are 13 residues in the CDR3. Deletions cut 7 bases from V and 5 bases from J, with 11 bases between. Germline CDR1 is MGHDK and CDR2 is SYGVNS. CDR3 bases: TGTGCCAGCACCCCACCCACTACCGGGGAGCTGTTTTTT. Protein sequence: CASTPPTTGELFF.

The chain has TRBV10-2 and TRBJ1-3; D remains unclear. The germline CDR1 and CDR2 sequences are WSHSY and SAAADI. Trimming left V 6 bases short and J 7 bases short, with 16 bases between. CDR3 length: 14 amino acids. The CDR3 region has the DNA TGCGCCAGCAGCGGACCCTACGCGGGGAACACCATATATTTT. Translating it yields CASSGPYAGNTIYF.

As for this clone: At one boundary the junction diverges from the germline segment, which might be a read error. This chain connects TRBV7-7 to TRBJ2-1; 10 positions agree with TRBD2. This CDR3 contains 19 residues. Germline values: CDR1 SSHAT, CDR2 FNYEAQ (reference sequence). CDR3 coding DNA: TGTGCTAGCAGCTTGGTGGGACTAGCGCTCGTACCCTCCTACAATGAGCAGTTCTTC. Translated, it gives CASSLVGLALVPSYNEQFF.

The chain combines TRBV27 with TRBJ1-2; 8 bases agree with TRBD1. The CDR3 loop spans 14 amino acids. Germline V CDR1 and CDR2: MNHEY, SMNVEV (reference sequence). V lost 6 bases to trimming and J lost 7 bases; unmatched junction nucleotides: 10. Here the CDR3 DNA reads TGTGCCAGCAGCCGCAGGGGGCTAGTTGGTGGCTACACCTTC. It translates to CASSRRGLVGGYTF.

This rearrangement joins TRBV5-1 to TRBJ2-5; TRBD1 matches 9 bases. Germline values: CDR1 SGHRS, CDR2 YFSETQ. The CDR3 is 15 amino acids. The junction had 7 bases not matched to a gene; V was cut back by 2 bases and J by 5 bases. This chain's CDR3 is CASSLQRTGDETQYF. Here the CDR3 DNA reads TGCGCCAGCAGCTTACAAAGGACAGGGGATGAGACCCAGTACTTC.

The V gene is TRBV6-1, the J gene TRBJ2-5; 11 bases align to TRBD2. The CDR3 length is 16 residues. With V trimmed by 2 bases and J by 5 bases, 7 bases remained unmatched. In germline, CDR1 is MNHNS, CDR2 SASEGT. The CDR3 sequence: CASSERLAGGWETQYF. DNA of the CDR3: TGTGCCAGCAGTGAAAGGCTAGCGGGGGGTTGGGAGACCCAGTACTTC.

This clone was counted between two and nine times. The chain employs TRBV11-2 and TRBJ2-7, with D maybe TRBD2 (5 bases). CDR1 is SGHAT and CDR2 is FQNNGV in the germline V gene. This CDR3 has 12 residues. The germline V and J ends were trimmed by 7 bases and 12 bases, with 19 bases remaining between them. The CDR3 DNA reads TGTGCCAGCACCCCTTCGGGGTTAAGTTTGTACTTC. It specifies CASTPSGLSLYF.

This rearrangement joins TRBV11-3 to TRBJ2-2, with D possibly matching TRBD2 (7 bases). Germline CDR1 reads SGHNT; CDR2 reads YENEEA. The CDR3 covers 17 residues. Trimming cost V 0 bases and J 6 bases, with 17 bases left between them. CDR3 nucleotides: TGTGCCAGCAGCTTAGAACAGGGAGGGAGTTTCGCCGGGGAGCTGTTTTTT. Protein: CASSLEQGGSFAGELFF.

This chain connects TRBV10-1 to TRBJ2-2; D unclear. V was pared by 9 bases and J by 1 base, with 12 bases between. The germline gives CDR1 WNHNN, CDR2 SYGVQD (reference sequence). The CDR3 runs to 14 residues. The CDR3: CARIVRKNTGELFF. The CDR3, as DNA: TGCGCCAGGATAGTGAGGAAGAACACCGGGGAGCTGTTTTTT.

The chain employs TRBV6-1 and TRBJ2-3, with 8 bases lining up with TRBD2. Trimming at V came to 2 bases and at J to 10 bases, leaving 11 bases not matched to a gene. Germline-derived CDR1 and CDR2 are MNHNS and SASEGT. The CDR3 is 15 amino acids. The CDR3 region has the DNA TGTGCCAGCAGTGAACTGGCGGGAGGCCGCCTGGCGCAGTATTTT. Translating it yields CASSELAGGRLAQYF.

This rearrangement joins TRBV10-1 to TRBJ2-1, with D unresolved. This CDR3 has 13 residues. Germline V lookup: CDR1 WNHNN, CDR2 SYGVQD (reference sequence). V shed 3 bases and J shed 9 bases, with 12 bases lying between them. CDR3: CASSESIVSEQFF. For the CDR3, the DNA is TGCGCCAGCAGTGAAAGTATCGTCAGTGAGCAGTTCTTC.

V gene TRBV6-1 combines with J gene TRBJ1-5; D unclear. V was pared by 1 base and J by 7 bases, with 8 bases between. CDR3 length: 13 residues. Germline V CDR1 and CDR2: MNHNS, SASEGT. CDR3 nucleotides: TGTGCCAGCAGTGAAGGGGCTCTCCAGCCCCAGCATTTT. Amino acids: CASSEGALQPQHF.

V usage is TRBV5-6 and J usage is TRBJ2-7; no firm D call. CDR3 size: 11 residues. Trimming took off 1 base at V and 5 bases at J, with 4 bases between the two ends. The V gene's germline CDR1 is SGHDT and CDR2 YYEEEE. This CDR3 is CASSLRNEQYF. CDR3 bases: TGTGCCAGCAGCTTGCGTAACGAGCAGTACTTC.

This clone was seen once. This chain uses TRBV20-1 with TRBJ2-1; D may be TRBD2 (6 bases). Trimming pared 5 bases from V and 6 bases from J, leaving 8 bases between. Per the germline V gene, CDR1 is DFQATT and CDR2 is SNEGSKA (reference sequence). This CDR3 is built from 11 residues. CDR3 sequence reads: CSAGGFNEQFF. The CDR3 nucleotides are TGCAGTGCTGGGGGGTTCAATGAGCAGTTCTTC.

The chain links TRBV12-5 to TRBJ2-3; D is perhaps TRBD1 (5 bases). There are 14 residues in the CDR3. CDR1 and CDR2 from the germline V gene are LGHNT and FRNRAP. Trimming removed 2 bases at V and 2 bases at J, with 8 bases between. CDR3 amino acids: CASGLQGATDTQYF. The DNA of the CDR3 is TGTGCTAGTGGTTTGCAAGGGGCCACAGATACGCAGTATTTT.

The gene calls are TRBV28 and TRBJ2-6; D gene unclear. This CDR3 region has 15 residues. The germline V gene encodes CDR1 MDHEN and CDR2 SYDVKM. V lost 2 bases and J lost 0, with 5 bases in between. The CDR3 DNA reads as TGTGCCAGCAGTTTACAGTTCTCTGGGGCCAACGTCCTGACTTTC. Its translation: CASSLQFSGANVLTF.

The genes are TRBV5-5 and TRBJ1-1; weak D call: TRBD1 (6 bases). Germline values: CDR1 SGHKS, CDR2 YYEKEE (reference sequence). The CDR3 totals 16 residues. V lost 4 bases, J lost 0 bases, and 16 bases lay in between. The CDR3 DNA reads TGTGCCAGCAGCCCGAAGGGACAACTCTTGAACACTGAAGCTTTCTTT. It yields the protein CASSPKGQLLNTEAFF. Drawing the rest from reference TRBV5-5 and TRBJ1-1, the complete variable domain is DAGVTQSPTHLIKTRGQQVTLRCSPISGHKSVSWYQQVLGQGPQFIFQYYEKEERGRGNFPDRFSARQFPNYSSELNVNALLLGDSALYLCASSPKGQLLNTEAFFGQGTRLTVV.

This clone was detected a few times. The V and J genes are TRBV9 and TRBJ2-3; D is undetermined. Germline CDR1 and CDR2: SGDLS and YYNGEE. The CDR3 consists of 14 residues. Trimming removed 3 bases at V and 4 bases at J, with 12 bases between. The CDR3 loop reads CASSEWTDSDTQYF. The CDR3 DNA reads TGTGCCAGCAGCGAGTGGACGGATTCAGATACGCAGTATTTT.

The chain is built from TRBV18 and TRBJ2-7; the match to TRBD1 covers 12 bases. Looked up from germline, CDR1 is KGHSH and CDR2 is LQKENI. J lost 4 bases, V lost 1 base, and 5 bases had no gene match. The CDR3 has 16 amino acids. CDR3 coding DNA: TGTGCCAGCTCACCACTGGGACAGGGGGCTTCATACGAGCAGTACTTC. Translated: CASSPLGQGASYEQYF.

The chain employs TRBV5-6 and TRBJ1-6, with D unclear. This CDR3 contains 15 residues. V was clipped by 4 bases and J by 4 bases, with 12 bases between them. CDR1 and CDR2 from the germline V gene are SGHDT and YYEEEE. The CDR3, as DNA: TGTGCCAGCAGCCTACCCCCGGATTATAATTCACCCCTCCACTTT. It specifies CASSLPPDYNSPLHF.